This T cell receptor beta chain was captured by sequencing in a study of early T cells in non-severe SARS-CoV-2 infection. Unique molecular identifiers were attached to individual cDNA molecules. In TCRdb, the 5' RACE reads were re-called with MiXCR into one record per CDR3 protein. The data contain 55,000 to 75,000 distinct CDR3 sequences, 12% of them seen just once; the ten biggest clones take up approximately 4%. Sample: whole blood. This clonotype was obtained from an adult who was a healthcare worker with PCR-confirmed SARS-CoV-2 infection or an uninfected control (not recorded which).

The CDR3 protein is CASSYMDVDYGDSPLHF. CDR3 nucleotides: TGTGCCAGCAGTTACATGGACGTCGATTATGGTGATTCACCCCTCCACTTT. The chain joins TRBV6-5 to TRBJ1-6; D unresolved. Trimming took 2 bases from V and 8 from J, leaving 19 bases between them. This CDR3 is 17 amino acids long. CDR1 is MNHEY and CDR2 is SVGAGI in the germline V gene.